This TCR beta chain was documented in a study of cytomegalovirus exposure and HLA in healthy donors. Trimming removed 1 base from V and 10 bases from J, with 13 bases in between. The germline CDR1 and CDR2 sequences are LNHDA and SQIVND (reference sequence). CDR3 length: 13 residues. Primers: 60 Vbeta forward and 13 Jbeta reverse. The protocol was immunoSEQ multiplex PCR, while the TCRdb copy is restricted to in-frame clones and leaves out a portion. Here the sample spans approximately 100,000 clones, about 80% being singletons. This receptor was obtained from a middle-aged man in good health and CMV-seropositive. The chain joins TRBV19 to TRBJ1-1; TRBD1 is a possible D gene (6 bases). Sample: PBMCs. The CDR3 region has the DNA TGTGCCAGTAGTATAGGAAGGGGGGGAGCAGCTTTCTTT. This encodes CASSIGRGGAAFF.